This TCR beta chain was observed in a study of identical twins. General study results and limits: Cross-sectional statistical analysis was relied on for the conclusions, without the same donors being followed.

As to this clonotype: Its antigen is currently unknown.

Germline CDR1 SGHTA, CDR2 FQGNSA. V gave up 3 bases and J gave up 4 bases; unmatched junction bases: 8. The CDR3 length is 15 residues. Template switching added a universal primer binding site, and final cDNA carried unique molecular identifiers. TCRdb ran MiXCR on the 5' RACE reads and lists one entry per CDR3 protein. The data show roughly 1.6 million distinct CDR3 sequences, about 31% seen once. Input material: cord blood. This clonotype originated in a newborn girl in good health. The chain is built from TRBV7-2 and TRBJ1-2; 7 bases are shared with TRBD1. CDR3 DNA: TGTGCCAGCAGCTTGGGATCGGACAGGAGCTATGGCTACACCTTC. It encodes CASSLGSDRSYGYTF.